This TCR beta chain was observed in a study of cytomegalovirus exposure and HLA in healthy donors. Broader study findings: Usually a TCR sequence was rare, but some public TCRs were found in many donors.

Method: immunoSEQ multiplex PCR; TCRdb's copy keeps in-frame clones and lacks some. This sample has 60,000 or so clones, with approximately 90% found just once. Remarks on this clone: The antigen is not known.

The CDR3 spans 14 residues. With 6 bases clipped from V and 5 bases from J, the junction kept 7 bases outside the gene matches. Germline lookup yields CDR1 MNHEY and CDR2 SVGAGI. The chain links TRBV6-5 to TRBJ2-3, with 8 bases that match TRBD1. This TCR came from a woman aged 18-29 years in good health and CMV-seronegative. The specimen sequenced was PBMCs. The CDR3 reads CASSYGQGIDTQYF. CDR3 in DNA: TGTGCCAGCAGCTACGGACAGGGAATAGATACGCAGTATTTT.